The next 10 T cell receptor beta chains were all read from a single sample in a study of OX40 agonist ivuxolimab in advanced cancers. Clones were read by immunoSEQ multiplex PCR, and TCRdb kept only the in-frame ones, dropping some. The sample includes approximately 50,000 clones, 70% to 85% of them seen just once. Sequenced here: CD4+ or CD8+ T cells sorted from blood, sampled in a trial of the OX40 agonist ivuxolimab. Every receptor here comes from an adult with an advanced solid tumor such as melanoma, head and neck, liver or kidney cancer.

The V and J genes are TRBV7-9 and TRBJ2-3; the D call may be TRBD1 or TRBD2 (5 bases each). The CDR3 runs 15 residues. Germline CDR1 and CDR2: SEHNR and FQNEAQ (reference sequence). V was shortened by 2 bases and J by 2 bases, with 11 bases between the two germline ends. The CDR3 coding sequence is TGTGCCAGCAGCTTACGGGGACGATACACAGATACGCAGTATTTT. This sequence encodes CASSLRGRYTDTQYF. Looking up the rest from reference TRBV7-9 and TRBJ2-3 gives the full variable domain: DTGVSQNPRHKITKRGQNVTFRCDPISEHNRLYWYRQTLGQGPEFLTYFQNEAQLEKSRLLSDRFSAERPKGSFSTLEIQRTEQGDSAMYLCASSLRGRYTDTQYFGPGTRLTVL.

This chain uses TRBV11-2 with TRBJ1-1, with D hard to call. The germline CDR1 and CDR2 sequences are SGHAT and FQNNGV. Deletions cut 4 bases from V and 4 bases from J, with 10 bases between. The CDR3 extends over 13 amino acids. The DNA for the CDR3 is TGTGCCAGCAGCTACCGCCGGGGCACTGAAGCTTTCTTT. Its protein is CASSYRRGTEAFF.

This chain connects TRBV30 to TRBJ1-2; TRBD1 is a possible D gene (6 bases). This CDR3 is built from 13 residues. Germline CDR1 is GTSNPN and CDR2 is SVGIG (reference sequence). Trimming stripped 2 bases from V and 9 bases from J, with 16 bases between. DNA for the CDR3: TGTGCCTGGAGTCGGGGCAGGGGTGGTAGCTACACCTTC. This encodes CAWSRGRGGSYTF.

The sample holds a few counts of this clone. The chain joins TRBV20-1 to TRBJ1-5; D is ambiguous. The V gene lost 3 bases and the J gene lost 3 bases, with 3 bases spanning the gap. Germline CDR1 reads DFQATT; CDR2 reads SNEGSKA (reference sequence). There are 11 residues in the CDR3. The CDR3 loop reads CSASPNQPQHF. The DNA for the CDR3 is TGCAGTGCTAGTCCCAATCAGCCCCAGCATTTT.

The chain combines TRBV7-9 with TRBJ2-3; no clear D gene. The CDR3 consists of 13 residues. V lost 5 bases and J 1 base, leaving 7 bases between the germline ends. CDR1 and CDR2 (germline): SEHNR, FQNEAQ (reference sequence). CDR3 coding DNA: TGTGCCAGCAGCCCTTTAGGCACAGATACGCAGTATTTT. Residues: CASSPLGTDTQYF.

The chain carries TRBV28 and TRBJ1-4; the D is unclear. This CDR3 comprises 12 residues. Trimming shortened V by 10 bases and J by 6 bases, and 12 bases separated the two germline ends. CDR1 is MDHEN, CDR2 SYDVKM, per germline. CDR3 residues: CAIGRVDEKLFF. CDR3 DNA: TGTGCCATCGGTCGGGTGGATGAAAAACTGTTTTTT.

This clone is a singleton in its sample. This chain connects TRBV5-1 to TRBJ2-6; D gene unclear. Trimming removed 0 bases from V and 2 bases from J, with 6 bases in between. The CDR3 runs 15 residues. Germline values: CDR1 SGHRS, CDR2 YFSETQ. The CDR3 here is CASSLDRAGANVLTF. CDR3 nucleotides: TGCGCCAGCAGCTTGGACAGAGCTGGGGCCAACGTCCTGACTTTC.

The rearrangement joins TRBV30 to TRBJ2-2; D is perhaps TRBD2 (7 bases). The CDR3 extends over 17 amino acids. The V gene lost 0 bases and the J gene lost 8 bases, with 22 bases spanning the gap. Germline V gene lookup returns CDR1 GTSNPN and CDR2 SVGIG (reference sequence). The CDR3 reads CAWSVRWGGGHSGELFF. The CDR3 nucleotides read TGTGCCTGGAGTGTACGGTGGGGAGGGGGGCACAGTGGGGAGCTGTTTTTT.

This chain joins TRBV5-8 and TRBJ1-2, with D unresolved. Germline V lookup: CDR1 SGHTS, CDR2 YDEGEE. The CDR3 consists of 11 residues. The ends were cut back, 2 bases at V and 4 bases at J, with 3 bases in the middle. The CDR3 sequence: CASSLAYGYTF. CDR3 DNA: TGTGCCAGCAGCTTAGCCTATGGCTACACCTTC.

This clone was seen just once. This rearrangement joins TRBV7-6 to TRBJ2-3; no clear D gene. The CDR3 sequence is 16 residues long. CDR1 is SGHVS and CDR2 is FNYEAQ in the germline V gene. The V end lost 4 bases, the J end lost 5 bases, and 19 bases lay between the germline ends. CDR3 coding DNA: TGTGCCAGCAGCTCATGGGAAAGGGAAAGAGGAGATACGCAGTATTTT. Its protein product is CASSSWERERGDTQYF.